Presented here are 3 T cell receptor beta chains from one specimen sequenced in a study of cytomegalovirus exposure and HLA in healthy donors. The PCR had 60 Vbeta and 13 Jbeta primers. Sequenced by immunoSEQ multiplex PCR; TCRdb stores in-frame clones only, minus some. Of 150,000 or so clones in the sample, roughly 80% were seen once. The sample comprised PBMCs. These receptors originate from a woman aged 18-29 years in good health and CMV-seropositive.

This clone was seen only once. The rearrangement links TRBV28 to TRBJ1-6; TRBD1 aligns across 7 bases. This CDR3 comprises 15 residues. The trim removed 6 bases at V and 5 bases at J, leaving 7 bases unmatched. Germline V gene data show CDR1 as MDHEN and CDR2 as SYDVKM. The CDR3 DNA is TGTGCCAGCAGCCCAGGGACAGAAAATAATTCACCCCTCCACTTT. Translated, it gives CASSPGTENNSPLHF.

This chain connects TRBV30 to TRBJ2-7, with a tentative D call TRBD2 (6 bases). Germline V lookup: CDR1 GTSNPN, CDR2 SVGIG (reference sequence). This CDR3 region has 14 residues. With 5 bases removed from V and 5 bases from J, the gap between germline ends came to 19 bases. The CDR3 sequence is CAWGGPTLRDEQYF. DNA for the CDR3: TGTGCCTGGGGAGGGCCAACCCTTCGGGACGAGCAGTACTTC.

The J gene is TRBJ1-1, the V gene TRBV29-1; D is perhaps TRBD1 (5 bases). CDR1 and CDR2 (germline): SQVTM, ANQGSEA. The CDR3 has 13 residues. Trimming pared 3 bases from V and 4 bases from J, leaving 12 bases between. The CDR3 coding sequence is TGCAGCGTTGATCTTTCAGGGTCCACTGAAGCTTTCTTT. Protein product: CSVDLSGSTEAFF.